This TCR beta chain was captured by sequencing in a study of T-cell memory formation after mild COVID-19. Overall study results and limits: Unconfirmed was the SARS-CoV-2 specificity of second-wave clones that peaked on day 37. Mainly in CM and EM were contracting CD4+ clones; CD8+ were in EMRA.

The TCR alpha and TCR beta cDNA libraries, bearing sample barcodes and UMIs, were generated by 5'RACE using constant-segment primers. TCRdb reprocessed the 5' RACE reads via MiXCR and lists one record per CDR3 protein. The sample holds about 260,000 distinct CDR3 sequences; around 15% are singletons and the top ten take around a fifth. CDR1 and CDR2 from the germline V gene are DFQATT and SNEGSKA (reference sequence). This CDR3 has 17 residues. V dropped 6 bases and J dropped 1; count of bases not matched to a gene: 16. Many counts were recorded for this clonotype. Its antigen is as yet unknown. Sequencing used PBMCs or a T cell subset sorted from them (not recorded which). The V and J genes are TRBV20-1 and TRBJ2-7; 9 bases align to TRBD2. The TCR originated in a young man who had mild COVID-19 (a few samples of this study predate the infection). Cell type and time point are not known. As DNA, the CDR3 is TGCAGTGCCAGGGCTGGGCTAGCGGGGTCCAGATCCTACGAGCAGTACTTC. Protein product: CSARAGLAGSRSYEQYF.